This TCR beta chain was retrieved from a study of PD-1 blockade in classical Hodgkin lymphoma. Germline CDR1 and CDR2: SGHAT and FQDESV (reference sequence). Between the trimmed V and J ends, which lost 4 bases and 0 bases, there was a span of 9 bases. This CDR3 is 14 amino acids long. This table comes from immunoSEQ multiplex PCR, and its TCRdb copy is limited to in-frame clones, with some not included. The profile shows about 110,000 clones, roughly nine tenths of them singletons. Each of the patients experienced relapse following autologous stem cell transplantation, and their brentuximab vedotin exposure differed. This clone was picked up one time.

Specimen: peripheral blood mononuclear cells (PBMCs), collected before the second cycle of nivolumab. The TCR originated in a human donor with classical Hodgkin lymphoma. The rearrangement links TRBV11-1 to TRBJ2-5; tentatively, D is TRBD2 (6 bases). The CDR3 DNA reads TGTGCCAGCAGCTACAGACTAGACCAAGAGACCCAGTACTTC. This gives the protein CASSYRLDQETQYF. Filled out from reference TRBV11-1 and TRBJ2-5, the complete variable domain reads EAEVAQSPRYKITEKSQAVAFWCDPISGHATLYWYRQILGQGPELLVQFQDESVVDDSQLPKDRFSAERLKGVDSTLKIQPAELGDSAMYLCASSYRLDQETQYFGPGTRLLVL.